A selection of T cell receptor beta chains follows, all from one sample in a study of OX40 agonist ivuxolimab in advanced cancers. Sequencing was performed with immunoSEQ multiplex PCR; in TCRdb, only in-frame clones are kept and a portion is missing. The table shows more than 100,000 clones, with over 85% occurring only once. Here the sequenced sample was CD4+ or CD8+ T cells sorted from blood, taken in a trial of the OX40 agonist ivuxolimab. These receptors were obtained from an adult with an advanced solid tumor such as melanoma, head and neck, liver or kidney cancer. The CDR3 runs from the conserved cysteine through the conserved F or W. A D gene is named only where the DNA matches it firmly. The listing skips clone size in some rows; elsewhere it reads once, few, many or a size class.

j_call | clone_size | d_call | v_call | cdr3_nt | cdr3_aa
TRBJ2-7 | - | - | TRBV5-1 | TGCGCCAGCAGTCCAGAGGTCTGGGTCTACGAGCAGTACTTC | CASSPEVWVYEQYF
TRBJ2-7 | - | - | TRBV28 | TGTGCCAGCAGTTTAGAGGGGCGGGAGCAGTACTTC | CASSLEGREQYF
TRBJ2-7 | - | TRBD2 | TRBV6-6 | TGTGCCAGCACTCGACTGGGGAGGGACGACGAGCAGTACTTC | CASTRLGRDDEQYF
TRBJ1-6 | - | - | TRBV9 | TGTGCCAGCAGCGTAACGCGGGGTCCAAATTCACCCCTCCACTTT | CASSVTRGPNSPLHF
TRBJ2-5 | - | - | TRBV27 | TGTGCCAGCAGTCCGGTAATGGGATTTGTGACCCAGTACTTC | CASSPVMGFVTQYF
TRBJ2-3 | - | - | TRBV29-1 | TGCAGCTTACACAGAGGCGGTACAGATACGCAGTATTTT | CSLHRGGTDTQYF
TRBJ2-7 | - | TRBD1 | TRBV19 | TGTGCCAGTACCAGACAGGGGGGGTCCTCCTACGAGCAGTACTTC | CASTRQGGSSYEQYF
TRBJ2-7 | - | - | TRBV5-6 | TGTGCCAGCAGCCTCGGAGGGGCAGGGAGGAGCTCCTACGAGCAGTACTTC | CASSLGGAGRSSYEQYF
TRBJ1-2 | - | TRBD1 | TRBV29-1 | TGCAGCGTTGAAACCCGGACAGGGTTGAATGGCTACACCTTC | CSVETRTGLNGYTF
TRBJ2-2 | once | TRBD2 | TRBV27 | TGTGCCAGCAGAATAAGACAGCGGGGAAACACCGGGGAGCTGTTTTTT | CASRIRQRGNTGELFF
TRBJ2-3 | - | TRBD1 | TRBV7-3 | TGTGCCAGCAGCTTATCAGGGGGAGTTACAGATACGCAGTATTTT | CASSLSGGVTDTQYF
TRBJ2-1 | - | TRBD1 | TRBV19 | TGTGCCAGTACCAAAACCGGGACAGGGGTTTTGAATGAGCAGTTCTTC | CASTKTGTGVLNEQFF
TRBJ2-1 | - | TRBD2 | TRBV7-8 | TGTGCCAGCAGCTTCTCTAGCGGGAGGATTGGCTACGGTCCTTACAATGAGCAGTTCTTC | CASSFSSGRIGYGPYNEQFF
TRBJ2-2 | - | TRBD2 | TRBV7-2 | TGTGCCAGCAGCGTTAGCGGGAGGAACACCGGGGAGCTGTTTTTT | CASSVSGRNTGELFF
TRBJ1-1 | - | - | TRBV28 | TGTGCCAGCAGTTTAGGGCAGGGTGGCGCTTTCTTT | CASSLGQGGAFF
TRBJ1-2 | - | - | TRBV19 | TGTGCCAGTAGTATAGGGGCCCGCGTATCGGCTAACTATGGCTACACCTTC | CASSIGARVSANYGYTF
TRBJ2-3 | - | - | TRBV5-6 | TGTGCCAGCAGTTACGCCCGGACAGATACGCAGTATTTT | CASSYARTDTQYF
TRBJ2-1 | - | - | TRBV29-1 | TGCAGCGTTGAAGAGCAGGCCTACAATGAGCAGTTCTTC | CSVEEQAYNEQFF
TRBJ2-1 | - | - | TRBV27 | TGTGCCAGCAGTCAGACTAGCTCCTACAATGAGCAGTTCTTC | CASSQTSSYNEQFF
TRBJ2-7 | - | TRBD1 | TRBV5-4 | TGTGCCAGCAGCTCCAGGACAGGGAGCCACGAGCAGTACTTC | CASSSRTGSHEQYF
TRBJ1-4 | - | - | TRBV5-6 | TGTGCCAGCAGCTTAGCGCCGCGGGCAGGCGTGAAACTGTTTTTT | CASSLAPRAGVKLFF
TRBJ2-5 | - | - | TRBV5-1 | TGCGCCAGCAGCTTGGGGTCACAAGAGACCCAGTACTTC | CASSLGSQETQYF
TRBJ1-4 | - | - | TRBV18 | TGTGCCAGCTCACACGGGGTAGCTAATGAAAAACTGTTTTTT | CASSHGVANEKLFF
TRBJ2-1 | - | - | TRBV7-9 | TGTGCCAGCAGCACACCTCGTGGTGGACAACAGCGAAATGAGCAGTTCTTC | CASSTPRGGQQRNEQFF
TRBJ2-1 | - | TRBD2 | TRBV7-9 | TGTGCCAGCAGCGCCTCTGGGGGGCTAGCGGGCCACAATGAGCAGTTCTTC | CASSASGGLAGHNEQFF
TRBJ2-5 | once | - | TRBV28 | TGTGCCAGCAGTTGGACGGGACCGACTAAAGAGACCCAGTACTTC | CASSWTGPTKETQYF
TRBJ1-6 | - | - | TRBV7-9 | TGTGCCAGCAGCTCCGGAGAATTTTCACCCCTCCACTTT | CASSSGEFSPLHF
TRBJ1-1 | once | - | TRBV6-5 | TGTGCCAGCAGTTACCGGGGGACGAGCACTGAAGCTTTCTTT | CASSYRGTSTEAFF
TRBJ2-5 | - | TRBD1 | TRBV5-1 | TGCGCCAGCAGCCTAGACAGGGTAGGGGAGACCCAGTACTTC | CASSLDRVGETQYF
TRBJ2-7 | - | - | TRBV6-6 | TGTGCCAGCACTGCGGCGGGGGGGACAGGGGTCTACGAGCAGTACTTC | CASTAAGGTGVYEQYF